The present TCR beta chain was sequenced within a study of vaccination effects on CD4 cells after COVID-19. The wider study: Viral peptide pools were used in the ViraFEST assay to expand antigen-specific CD4+ T cells, and sequencing came afterward.

About this clone: Its antigen is not known. Its ends do not fully match the called genes, so a read error is possible.

The CDR3 contains 12 residues. Germline loops: CDR1 SNHLY, CDR2 FYNNEI. Subsequent to a culture period of about nine days, CD4+ T cells were isolated. Profiled with immunoSEQ multiplex PCR; TCRdb holds only in-frame clones, not every one. The table has about 66,000 clones, about 72% seen once. The chain employs TRBV2 and TRBJ2-7; maybe TRBD2 (6 bases). This receptor was identified in a human donor who had a prior SARS-CoV-2 infection. The sample in question was CD4+ T cells from PBMCs cultured without peptide, obtained before COVID-19 vaccination. The CDR3 DNA reads TGTGCCAGCAGTAAAGCGGGCTACGAGCAGTACTTC. It encodes CASSKAGYEQYF.